Listed here are 21 T cell receptor beta chains from one sample, sequenced in a study of chemoradiotherapy in HPV16-positive cancers. The assay was immunoSEQ multiplex PCR, and TCRdb's table has in-frame clones only and misses some. The table includes 19,000 or so clones, roughly nine tenths detected once. This sample comprised blood, obtained from a patient who underwent chemoradiotherapy. The source of these receptors is a human donor with HPV-associated anogenital cancer.

As DNA, the CDR3 is TGTGCCAGCAGTCCCTCCCCGGAGGGGTCCGCTGAAGCTTTCTTT. The encoded protein is CASSPSPEGSAEAFF. This sequence joins TRBV5-4 and TRBJ1-1; the D gene is possibly TRBD1 (5 bases). The CDR3 extends over 15 amino acids. The V gene's germline CDR1 is SGHNT and CDR2 YYREEE (reference sequence). Trimming stripped 5 bases from V and 6 bases from J, with 20 bases between.

This sequence joins TRBV7-5 and TRBJ1-2. TRBV7-5 is a listed pseudogene. The CDR3 totals 14 residues. CDR3 sequence reads: CASSLDGDGRGYTF. The DNA of the CDR3 is TGTGCCAGCAGCTTGGACGGGGACGGCCGGGGGTACACCTTC.

In this sample, this clone turned up a few times. V usage is TRBV5-4 and J usage is TRBJ2-7; 12 bases are shared with TRBD2. The CDR3 has 15 amino acids. Germline loops: CDR1 SGHNT, CDR2 YYREEE (reference sequence). Trimming at V came to 3 bases and at J to 0 bases, leaving 1 base not matched to a gene. CDR3 protein: CASSSTSGGSYEQYV. CDR3 nucleotide sequence: TGTGCCAGCAGCTCGACTAGCGGGGGCTCCTACGAGCAGTACGTC.

The chain recombines TRBV5-1 with TRBJ2-7, with D perhaps matching TRBD1 or TRBD2 (5 bases each). The CDR3 extends over 16 amino acids. The V and J ends lost 0 bases and 1 base respectively, with 14 bases between them. CDR1 is SGHRS, CDR2 YFSETQ, per germline. CDR3 sequence (DNA): TGCGCCAGCAGCTTGGCCGGGACCACCAGATCCTACGAGCAGTACTTC. This translates into CASSLAGTTRSYEQYF.

This chain links TRBV7-9 with TRBJ2-5; weak D call: TRBD2 (6 bases). Per germline, CDR1 SEHNR and CDR2 FQNEAQ (reference sequence). V dropped 1 base and J dropped 0 bases, with 9 bases sitting between them. CDR3 length: 15 residues. The CDR3 spells CASSLDWGDQETQYF. The CDR3 DNA reads as TGTGCCAGCAGCTTAGATTGGGGGGACCAAGAGACCCAGTACTTC.

The chain has TRBV19 and TRBJ1-2; unclear D gene. V shed 4 bases and J shed 9 bases, with 18 bases lying between them. The CDR3 spans 14 residues. In germline, CDR1 is LNHDA, CDR2 SQIVND (reference sequence). The CDR3 DNA reads as TGTGCCAGTAGTAACGGTGGTATGGACTCTAGCTACACCTTC. This sequence encodes CASSNGGMDSSYTF.

The table lists this clone with a count of one. The rearrangement uses TRBV18 and TRBJ2-7; D is ambiguous. With 0 bases removed from V and 5 bases from J, the gap between germline ends came to 8 bases. The CDR3 is 13 amino acids. Germline lookup yields CDR1 KGHSH and CDR2 LQKENI. The DNA of the CDR3 is TGTGCCAGCTCACCACCGGGATTGCACGAGCAGTACTTC. Protein sequence: CASSPPGLHEQYF. The whole variable domain, remainder taken from reference TRBV18 and TRBJ2-7, is NAGVMQNPRHLVRRRGQEARLRCSPMKGHSHVYWYRQLPEEGLKFMVYLQKENIIDESGMPKERFSAEFPKEGPSILRIQQVVRGDSAAYFCASSPPGLHEQYFGPGTRLTVT.

V usage is TRBV28 and J usage is TRBJ1-4; 7 bases map to TRBD1. Trimming cost V 5 bases and J 4 bases; bases outside gene matches: 13. The CDR3 covers 17 residues. From germline, CDR1 is MDHEN and CDR2 SYDVKM. The DNA of the CDR3 is TGTGCCAGCAGTCGCTCCGGACAGGAGGATCTTAATGAAAAACTGTTTTTT. Amino acids: CASSRSGQEDLNEKLFF.

The genes are TRBV13 and TRBJ1-2; possibly TRBD1 for D (6 bases). The CDR3 has 16 amino acids. Deletions cut 2 bases from V and 6 bases from J, with 19 bases between. CDR1 is PRHDT, CDR2 FYEKMQ, per germline (reference sequence). The CDR3, as DNA: TGTGCCAGCAGCTTAACTTCTTACAGGGACGTAGATGGCTACACCTTC. This gives the protein CASSLTSYRDVDGYTF.

J is TRBJ2-1 and V is TRBV19; 15 nucleotides line up with TRBD2. J lost 8 bases, V lost 5 bases, and 1 base had no gene match. This CDR3 comprises 14 residues. Germline assignment: CDR1 LNHDA and CDR2 SQIVND (reference sequence). The CDR3 sequence: CASSGLAGGHEQFF. In nucleotides, the CDR3 is TGTGCCAGTAGTGGACTAGCGGGGGGGCATGAGCAGTTCTTC.

V gene TRBV9 combines with J gene TRBJ2-4; TRBD1 aligns across 11 bases. After removal of 3 bases from V and 1 base from J, the junction contained 9 bases not matched to a gene. The germline V gene has CDR1 SGDLS and CDR2 YYNGEE. The length of the CDR3 is 18 residues. The CDR3 loop is CASSERTGGDLAKNIQYF. CDR3 sequence (DNA): TGTGCCAGCAGCGAGAGGACAGGGGGCGATTTGGCCAAAAACATTCAGTACTTC.

The chain is built from TRBV6-1 and TRBJ1-2; D is unclear. Germline-derived CDR1 and CDR2 are MNHNS and SASEGT. The V gene lost 6 bases and the J gene lost 0 bases, with 8 bases spanning the gap. The CDR3 loop spans 13 amino acids. Here the CDR3 reads CASREGPNYGYTF. In DNA, the CDR3 is TGTGCCAGCAGGGAGGGCCCTAACTATGGCTACACCTTC.

This chain joins TRBV4-3 and TRBJ2-1; D gene uncertain. V lost 1 base to trimming and J lost 5 bases, with 9 bases between them. The CDR3 totals 14 residues. Germline V gene lookup returns CDR1 LGHNA and CDR2 YSLEER. CDR3 coding DNA: TGCGCCAGCAGCCAAGGGGTAGCTAACAATGAGCAGTTCTTC. Protein product: CASSQGVANNEQFF.

The chain couples TRBV25-1 to TRBJ1-2; D is perhaps TRBD1 (6 bases). CDR1 MGHDK and CDR2 SYGVNS come from the germline V gene. This CDR3 is 14 amino acids long. Trimming took off 0 bases at V and 8 bases at J, with 13 bases between the two ends. The CDR3 DNA is TGTGCCAGCAGTGAATATATAGGGGGGGCCGGCTACACCTTC. Protein: CASSEYIGGAGYTF.

This sequence joins TRBV4-1 and TRBJ2-3, with 7 positions matching TRBD2. The CDR3 totals 18 residues. After removal of 0 bases from V and 3 bases from J, the junction contained 12 bases not matched to a gene. Germline loops: CDR1 MGHRA, CDR2 YSYEKL. The CDR3 nucleotides read TGCGCCAGCAGCCAAGAAGGCAAGCGGGGAGTGGATACAGATACGCAGTATTTT. As protein: CASSQEGKRGVDTDTQYF.

This sequence joins TRBV27 and TRBJ2-7; 7 positions match TRBD2. Germline values: CDR1 MNHEY, CDR2 SMNVEV (reference sequence). The CDR3 spans 13 residues. Unmatched junction bases numbered 2, after V lost 5 bases and J lost 1 base. CDR3 DNA sequence: TGTGCCAGCAGTCCGGGGGGTTCCTACGAGCAGTACGTC. Translated, it gives CASSPGGSYEQYV.

The chain employs TRBV18 and TRBJ2-5, with D possibly being TRBD1 (5 bases). CDR1 is KGHSH and CDR2 is LQKENI in the germline V gene. The CDR3 consists of 16 residues. Between the trimmed V and J ends, which lost 3 bases and 0 bases, there was a span of 14 bases. The CDR3 sequence is CASSPGAGYYQETQYF. CDR3 in DNA: TGTGCCAGCTCACCTGGGGCTGGATATTACCAAGAGACCCAGTACTTC.

CDR3 region: CASSLERGSTDTQYF. DNA of the CDR3: TGTGCCAGCAGCTTGGAGCGGGGGTCCACAGATACGCAGTATTTT. J is TRBJ2-3 and V is TRBV5-5; TRBD2 matches 8 bases. The CDR3 runs to 15 residues. V shed 0 bases and J 2 bases; nucleotides not matched to a gene: 2. Looked up from germline, CDR1 is SGHKS and CDR2 is YYEKEE (reference sequence). Using reference TRBV5-5 and TRBJ2-3 for the parts outside the CDR3, the full variable domain is DAGVTQSPTHLIKTRGQQVTLRCSPISGHKSVSWYQQVLGQGPQFIFQYYEKEERGRGNFPDRFSARQFPNYSSELNVNALLLGDSALYLCASSLERGSTDTQYFGPGTRLTVL.

In this sample, this clone turned up once. The gene calls are TRBV5-4 and TRBJ2-1; D not certain. Trimming stripped 4 bases from V and 1 base from J, with 12 bases between. Germline V CDR1 and CDR2: SGHNT, YYREEE (reference sequence). CDR3 size: 15 residues. CDR3 coding DNA: TGTGCCAGCAGCACCGGACGCCAGTCCTACAATGAGCAGTTCTTC. The encoded protein is CASSTGRQSYNEQFF.

The chain joins TRBV19 to TRBJ1-4; 7 positions agree with TRBD1. This CDR3 is built from 15 residues. CDR1 is LNHDA and CDR2 is SQIVND in the germline V gene (reference sequence). The V gene end was trimmed by 5 bases and the J gene end by 4 bases; junction bases not matched to a gene: 7. The CDR3 region has the DNA TGTGCCAGTAGTCCTGAGGGACAGTATAATGAAAAACTGTTTTTT. Protein: CASSPEGQYNEKLFF.

This chain uses TRBV6-5 with TRBJ2-3; tentatively, D is TRBD1 or TRBD2 (5 bases each). The CDR3 has 16 residues. V lost 4 bases and J lost 5, with 19 bases in between. Germline assignment: CDR1 MNHEY and CDR2 SVGAGI. CDR3 DNA sequence: TGTGCCAGCAGTTTGGGACCGGACCTCGAGGAAGATACGCAGTATTTT. Protein sequence: CASSLGPDLEEDTQYF.